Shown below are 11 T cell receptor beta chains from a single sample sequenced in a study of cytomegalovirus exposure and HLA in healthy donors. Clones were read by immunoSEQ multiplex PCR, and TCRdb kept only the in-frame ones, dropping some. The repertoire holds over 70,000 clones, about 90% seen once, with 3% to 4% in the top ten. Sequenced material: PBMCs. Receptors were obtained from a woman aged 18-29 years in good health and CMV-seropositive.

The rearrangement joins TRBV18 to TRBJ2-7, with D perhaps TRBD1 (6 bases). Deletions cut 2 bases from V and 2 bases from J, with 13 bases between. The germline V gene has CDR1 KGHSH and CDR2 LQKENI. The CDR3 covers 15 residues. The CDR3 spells CASSPRGIEAYEQYF. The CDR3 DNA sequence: TGTGCCAGCTCACCAAGGGGGATCGAGGCCTACGAGCAGTACTTC.

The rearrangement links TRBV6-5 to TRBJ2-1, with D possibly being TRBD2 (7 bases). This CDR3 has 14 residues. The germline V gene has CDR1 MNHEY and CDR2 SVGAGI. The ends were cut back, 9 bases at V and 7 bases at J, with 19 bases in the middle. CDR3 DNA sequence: TGTGCCAGTTGGCAAGGGGGGGCCCGGAATGAGCAGTTCTTC. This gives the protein CASWQGGARNEQFF.

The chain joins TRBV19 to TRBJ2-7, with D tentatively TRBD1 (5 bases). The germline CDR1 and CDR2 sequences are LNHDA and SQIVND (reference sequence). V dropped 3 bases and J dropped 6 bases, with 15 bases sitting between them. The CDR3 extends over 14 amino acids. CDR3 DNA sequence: TGTGCCAGTAGTATGTCCCCGGACACGGCCGAGCAGTACTTC. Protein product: CASSMSPDTAEQYF.

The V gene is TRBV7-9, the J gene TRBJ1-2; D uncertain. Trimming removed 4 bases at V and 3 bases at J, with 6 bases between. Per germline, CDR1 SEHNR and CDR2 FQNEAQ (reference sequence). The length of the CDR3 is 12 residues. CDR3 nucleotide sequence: TGTGCCAGCAGCTCGTCCTACTATGGCTACACCTTC. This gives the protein CASSSSYYGYTF.

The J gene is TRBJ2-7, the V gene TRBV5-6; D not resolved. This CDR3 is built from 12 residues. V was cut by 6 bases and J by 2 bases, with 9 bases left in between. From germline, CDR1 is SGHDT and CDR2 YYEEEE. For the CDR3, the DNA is TGTGCCAGCACCCGATCGGCCTACGAGCAGTACTTC. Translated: CASTRSAYEQYF. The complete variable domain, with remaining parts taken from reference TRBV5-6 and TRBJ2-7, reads DAGVTQSPTHLIKTRGQQVTLRCSPKSGHDTVSWYQQALGQGPQFIFQYYEEEERQRGNFPDRFSGHQFPNYSSELNVNALLLGDSALYLCASTRSAYEQYFGPGTRLTVT.

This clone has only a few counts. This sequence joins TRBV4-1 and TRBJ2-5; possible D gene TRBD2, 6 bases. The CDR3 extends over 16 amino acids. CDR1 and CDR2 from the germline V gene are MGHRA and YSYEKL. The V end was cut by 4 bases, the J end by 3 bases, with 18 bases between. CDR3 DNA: TGCGCCAGCAGCCCTTTCGGACTCGGCGGGAAAGAGACCCAGTACTTC. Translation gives CASSPFGLGGKETQYF.

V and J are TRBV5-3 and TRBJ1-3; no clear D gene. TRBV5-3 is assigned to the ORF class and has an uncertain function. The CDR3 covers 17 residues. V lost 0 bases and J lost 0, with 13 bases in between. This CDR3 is CARSLVAVQGSGNTIYF. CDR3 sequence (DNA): TGTGCCAGAAGCTTGGTAGCTGTTCAAGGCTCTGGAAACACCATATATTTT.

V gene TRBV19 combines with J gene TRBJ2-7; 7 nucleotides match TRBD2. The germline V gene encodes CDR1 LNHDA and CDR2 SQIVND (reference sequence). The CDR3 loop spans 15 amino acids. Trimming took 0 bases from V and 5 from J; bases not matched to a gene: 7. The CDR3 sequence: CASSIEGSSGNEQYF. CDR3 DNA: TGTGCCAGTAGTATAGAAGGATCAAGCGGGAACGAGCAGTACTTC.

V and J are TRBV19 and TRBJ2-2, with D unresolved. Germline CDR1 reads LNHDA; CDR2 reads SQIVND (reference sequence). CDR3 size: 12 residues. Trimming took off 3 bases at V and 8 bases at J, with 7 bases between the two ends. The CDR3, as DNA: TGTGCCAGTAGTATCCTATTTGGGGAGCTGTTTTTT. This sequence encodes CASSILFGELFF.

CDR3 in DNA: TGTGCCAGCAGTCGAGAACTAGCGGGAGGGCGTAGTGAGCAGTTCTTC. Translated: CASSRELAGGRSEQFF. V is TRBV6-6 and J is TRBJ2-1; 13 nucleotides line up with TRBD2. J was trimmed by 9 bases and V by 5 bases; bases with no gene match: 10. The CDR3 totals 16 residues. CDR1 is MNHNY, CDR2 SVGAGI, per germline (reference sequence).

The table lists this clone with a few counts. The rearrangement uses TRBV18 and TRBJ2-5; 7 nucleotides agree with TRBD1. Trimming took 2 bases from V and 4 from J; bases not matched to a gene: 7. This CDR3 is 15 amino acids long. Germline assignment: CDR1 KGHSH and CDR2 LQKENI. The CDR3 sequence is CASSPETGSAETQYF. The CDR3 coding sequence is TGTGCCAGCTCACCAGAGACAGGGTCAGCAGAGACCCAGTACTTC.